The present T cell receptor beta chain was sequenced within a study of identical twins. With regard to this clonotype: Its antigen is undetermined.

The germline V and J ends were trimmed by 6 bases and 6 bases, with 12 bases remaining between them. This CDR3 comprises 12 residues. Study-wide results and caveats: Within twin pairs, the out-of-frame alpha sequences they shared showed excess low generation probability. Cross-sectional statistics underpinned the conclusions; the same donors were not followed.

In TCRdb, the 5' RACE reads were re-called with MiXCR into one record per CDR3 protein. The data hold nearly 200,000 distinct CDR3 sequences, with about 16% observed a single time. This sample was also put to use in a study of T cells expressing NK-cell markers. That report adds: It was sorted CD3+CD56+NKG2C+, CD3+CD56+NKG2C- and CD3+CD56-NKG2C+ T cells that supplied the TCR beta repertoires. Just one sequenced donor of eight was HCMV-seronegative, while seven were seropositive.

The sequence was obtained from a woman aged 18-29 years in good health. Sequencing was carried out using CD8+ T cells sorted from blood. The chain links TRBV12-3 or TRBV12-4 to TRBJ2-7, with D tentatively TRBD2 (5 bases). CDR3 coding DNA: TGTGCCAGCAGGGGGAGCGGTCTCGAGCAGTACTTC. This codes for CASRGSGLEQYF.